The rows below give T cell receptor beta chains drawn from one sample of a study of blood T cell repertoires in COVID-19. The protocol was immunoSEQ multiplex PCR, while the TCRdb copy is restricted to in-frame clones and leaves out a portion. This table has about 160,000 clones, 75% to 85% appearing once. The specimen sequenced was peripheral blood. These receptors all come from a human donor in a cohort sampled during active COVID-19. The CDR3 runs from the conserved cysteine through the conserved F or W. A D gene is named only where the DNA matches it firmly. Size tells how often a clone was seen (once, few, many) or the class of an expanded clone, and some rows leave it out.

once TRBJ2-1 - TRBV11-3 CASSPSLHNEQFF TGTGCCAGCAGCCCCTCCCTTCACAATGAGCAGTTCTTC
- TRBJ1-3 - TRBV3-1/TRBV3-2 CASSQEGVFGNTIYF TGTGCCAGCAGCCAAGAAGGAGTATTTGGAAACACCATATATTTT
- TRBJ1-1 - TRBV5-6 CASSSVGEAGNTEAFF TGTGCCAGCAGCTCGGTGGGGGAGGCGGGGAACACTGAAGCTTTCTTT
once TRBJ2-4 TRBD2 TRBV18 CASSPRGEAKNIQYF TGTGCCAGCTCCCCGCGGGGGGAAGCCAAAAACATTCAGTACTTC
- TRBJ1-4 TRBD1 TRBV5-4 CASSFSDRANEKLFF TGTGCCAGCAGCTTCTCCGACAGGGCTAATGAAAAACTGTTTTTT
- TRBJ2-7 - TRBV10-2 CASSAQGYEQYF TGCGCCAGCAGTGCCCAGGGCTACGAGCAGTACTTC
few TRBJ2-7 - TRBV30 CALRRGGAYEQYF TGTGCCTTAAGGAGGGGGGGGGCCTACGAGCAGTACTTC
- TRBJ1-2 TRBD1 TRBV29-1 CSVEDRDRGRLSYGYTF TGCAGCGTTGAGGACCGGGACAGGGGGCGTCTCAGCTATGGCTACACCTTC
- TRBJ2-1 - TRBV3-1/TRBV3-2 CASSQGGRSNEQFF TGTGCCAGCAGCCAAGGTGGTAGATCCAATGAGCAGTTCTTC
- TRBJ2-3 - TRBV7-2 CASSQTDTQYF TGTGCCAGCAGCCAAACAGATACGCAGTATTTT
- TRBJ2-7 - TRBV5-4 CASSGVDRLYFEQYF TGTGCCAGCAGCGGAGTCGACAGACTCTATTTCGAGCAGTACTTC
- TRBJ2-1 TRBD2 TRBV18 CASSPGLAASAEQFF TGTGCCAGCTCGCCGGGACTAGCGGCCTCCGCTGAGCAGTTCTTC
- TRBJ2-3 TRBD2 TRBV19 CASTGLAVGTDTQYF TGTGCCAGTACGGGACTAGCGGTGGGCACAGATACGCAGTATTTT
- TRBJ2-3 TRBD1 TRBV6-1 CASSEGWGTGLTDTQYF TGTGCCAGCAGTGAAGGGTGGGGGACAGGCCTCACAGATACGCAGTATTTT
- TRBJ2-7 - TRBV27 CASKLTGILNYEQYF TGTGCCAGCAAATTAACGGGTATTTTGAACTACGAGCAGTACTTC
few TRBJ2-7 TRBD2 TRBV27 CASSSLGASGRVYEQYF TGTGCCAGCAGTTCTCTGGGGGCTAGCGGGAGGGTGTACGAGCAGTACTTC
- TRBJ2-5 - TRBV11-2 CASSRDIETQYF TGTGCCAGCAGCCGGGACATTGAGACCCAGTACTTC
- TRBJ1-2 - TRBV3-1/TRBV3-2 CASSQSQSGGYTF TGTGCCAGCAGCCAGTCCCAATCGGGTGGCTACACCTTC
- TRBJ1-1 - TRBV6-5 CASSYGLSEAFF TGTGCCAGCAGTTACGGGCTCTCTGAAGCTTTCTTT
- TRBJ2-2 TRBD2 TRBV4-1 CASSVPSGGATGELFF TGCGCCAGCAGCGTACCTAGCGGGGGGGCGACGGGGGAGCTGTTTTTT
- TRBJ1-2 - TRBV27 CASRTSTVYGYTF TGTGCCAGCAGGACATCGACAGTTTATGGCTACACCTTC
- TRBJ1-6 TRBD1 TRBV9 CASSDGQGRNSPLHF TGTGCCAGCAGCGACGGACAGGGGCGAAATTCACCCCTCCACTTT
once TRBJ2-7 - TRBV7-9 CASTLLVGDSYEQYF TGTGCCAGCACTCTTTTGGTGGGAGACTCCTACGAGCAGTACTTC
- TRBJ1-5 - TRBV7-2 CASSLELQPQHF TGTGCCAGCAGCTTAGAACTTCAGCCCCAGCATTTT
- TRBJ2-7 TRBD1 TRBV5-4 CASSPGQVGTYEQYF TGTGCCAGCAGCCCGGGACAGGTGGGTACCTACGAGCAGTACTTC
- TRBJ1-6 - TRBV28 CASKGSSFNSPLHF TGTGCCAGCAAAGGGAGTTCTTTCAATTCACCCCTCCACTTT
- TRBJ1-1 - TRBV20-1 CSASPTPNTEAFF TGCAGTGCTAGTCCGACACCGAACACTGAAGCTTTCTTT
- TRBJ1-1 - TRBV7-2 CASSSRLGGRGTFF TGTGCCAGCAGCTCGAGACTGGGCGGAAGAGGGACTTTCTTT
- TRBJ2-6 - TRBV19 CASSIRTTLSGANVLTF TGTGCCAGTAGTATCAGGACAACTCTCTCTGGGGCCAACGTCCTGACTTTC
few TRBJ2-2 TRBD1 TRBV10-3 CAIRLSGTDTGELFF TGTGCCATCAGATTAAGTGGGACAGACACCGGGGAGCTGTTTTTT
- TRBJ2-1 - TRBV19 CASSSSSRRGTFF TGTGCCAGTAGTTCGTCCAGCCGGAGGGGTACGTTCTTC
once TRBJ1-6 - TRBV7-6 CASSSRGYNSPLHF TGTGCCAGCAGTTCCCGGGGCTATAATTCACCCCTCCACTTT
few TRBJ1-5 - TRBV30 CAWDSGNQPQHF TGTGCCTGGGACAGTGGCAATCAGCCCCAGCATTTT
- TRBJ2-1 TRBD1 TRBV24-1 CATSDFGQGANEQFF TGTGCCACCAGTGATTTCGGGCAGGGGGCAAATGAGCAGTTCTTC
- TRBJ2-1 TRBD2 TRBV3-1/TRBV3-2 CASSPELAGQRSYNEQFF TGTGCCAGCAGCCCAGAACTAGCGGGGCAACGCTCCTACAATGAGCAGTTCTTC
- TRBJ2-4 TRBD2 TRBV19 CASSAGTSGGFGLAKNIQYF TGTGCCAGTAGTGCGGGGACTAGCGGGGGTTTCGGTCTGGCCAAAAACATTCAGTACTTC
- TRBJ2-1 TRBD1 TRBV18 CASSPGQGARRGPNEQFF TGTGCCAGCTCACCAGGGCAGGGGGCGCGCAGAGGACCCAATGAGCAGTTCTTC
- TRBJ1-3 - TRBV30 CAWSGKSTYSGNTIYF TGTGCCTGGAGTGGTAAGAGTACCTACTCTGGAAACACCATATATTTT
- TRBJ2-2 - TRBV24-1 CATSDFPNTGELFF TGTGCCACCAGTGATTTCCCTAACACCGGGGAGCTGTTTTTT
few TRBJ2-7 - TRBV30 CACAQVARVYEQYF TGTGCCTGCGCTCAGGTGGCGCGGGTCTACGAGCAGTACTTC
- TRBJ2-7 TRBD1 TRBV11-3 CASSLGTGGLSYEQYF TGTGCCAGCAGCTTAGGGACAGGGGGATTGTCCTACGAGCAGTACTTC
- TRBJ2-7 TRBD2 TRBV2 CASRVGTSGGFYEQYF TGTGCCAGCAGGGTCGGGACTAGCGGGGGGTTCTACGAGCAGTACTTC
- TRBJ1-2 - TRBV27 CASRSQFAPQTYGYTF TGTGCCAGCAGATCCCAGTTTGCCCCACAAACCTATGGCTACACCTTC
- TRBJ1-2 TRBD1 TRBV19 CASSPGPGQDGYTF TGTGCCAGTAGTCCAGGCCCGGGACAGGATGGCTACACCTTC
- TRBJ2-7 - TRBV10-3 CAISDGLDEQYF TGTGCCATCAGCGACGGACTGGACGAGCAGTACTTC
- TRBJ2-1 TRBD2 TRBV7-2 CASSLSGTLDEQFF TGTGCCAGCAGCTTAAGCGGGACCCTTGATGAGCAGTTCTTC
- TRBJ2-1 - TRBV24-1 CATSDPGAGGNEQFF TGTGCCACCAGTGACCCAGGGGCCGGCGGGAATGAGCAGTTCTTC
- TRBJ2-3 - TRBV4-3 CASSQEPQWTDTQYF TGCGCCAGCAGCCAAGAACCCCAGTGGACAGATACGCAGTATTTT
- TRBJ2-1 - TRBV9 CASTSGGTQGRVYNEQFF TGTGCCAGCACCTCGGGTGGTACCCAGGGAAGGGTCTACAATGAGCAGTTCTTC
- TRBJ1-5 - TRBV10-3 CAIHRVSQPQHF TGTGCCATTCACAGGGTTTCGCAGCCCCAGCATTTT
- TRBJ1-2 TRBD1 TRBV9 CASSVSATGQVYGYTF TGTGCCAGCAGCGTCTCTGCGACAGGGCAGGTCTATGGCTACACCTTC
- TRBJ1-1 TRBD1 TRBV5-6 CASNLQNRGSNTEAFF TGTGCCAGCAACTTACAAAACAGGGGGTCGAACACTGAAGCTTTCTTT
- TRBJ2-1 TRBD2 TRBV6-2/TRBV6-3 CASSYPFRASGRNEQFF TGTGCCAGCAGTTACCCGTTTCGGGCTAGCGGGAGGAATGAGCAGTTCTTC
- TRBJ2-3 TRBD2 TRBV11-2 CASSPRTSGLVRDTQYF TGTGCCAGCAGCCCGCGGACTAGCGGACTGGTCCGTGATACGCAGTATTTT
- TRBJ2-7 TRBD2 TRBV10-1 CASSDSGLAGRSYEQYF TGCGCCAGCAGTGACTCCGGACTAGCGGGAAGATCCTACGAGCAGTACTTC
- TRBJ2-1 TRBD2 TRBV5-1 CASSLGAQRGGLAEQFF TGCGCCAGCAGCCTGGGCGCCCAGCGGGGGGGCCTGGCTGAGCAGTTCTTC
- TRBJ2-7 TRBD1 TRBV29-1 CSVEAGTGGYEQYF TGCAGCGTTGAGGCCGGGACAGGGGGCTACGAGCAGTACTTC
- TRBJ2-1 - TRBV29-1 CSPEQVPYNEQFF TGCAGCCCTGAACAGGTCCCCTACAATGAGCAGTTCTTC
- TRBJ1-1 - TRBV11-3 CASSPSGGVNTEAFF TGTGCCAGCAGCCCATCGGGAGGGGTGAACACTGAAGCTTTCTTT
- TRBJ1-2 TRBD1 TRBV5-5 CASSPGTVIYGYTF TGTGCCAGCAGCCCCGGGACAGTAATCTATGGCTACACCTTC